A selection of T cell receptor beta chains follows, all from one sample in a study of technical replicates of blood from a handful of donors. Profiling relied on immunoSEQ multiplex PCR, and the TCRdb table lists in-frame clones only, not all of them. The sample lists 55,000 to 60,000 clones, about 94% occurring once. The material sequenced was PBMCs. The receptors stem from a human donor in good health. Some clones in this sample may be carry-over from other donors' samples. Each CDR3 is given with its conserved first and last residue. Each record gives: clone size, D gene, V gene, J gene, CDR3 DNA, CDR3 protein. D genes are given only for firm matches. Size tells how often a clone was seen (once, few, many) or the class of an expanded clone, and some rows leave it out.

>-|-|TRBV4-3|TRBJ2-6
TGCGCCAGCAGCCAAGAGAGCCAGGGATCATTAGGGGCCAACGTCCTGACTTTC
CASSQESQGSLGANVLTF
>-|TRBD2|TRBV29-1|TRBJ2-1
TGCAGCGTTGAACAGAACAGGGGACTAGCGGGAGGAGGCACGGGGCAGTTCTTC
CSVEQNRGLAGGGTGQFF
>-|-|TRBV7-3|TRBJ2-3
TGTGCCAGCAGCTTATACGGCAGGGGCCTCCCAGATACGCAGTATTTT
CASSLYGRGLPDTQYF
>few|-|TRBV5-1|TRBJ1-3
TGCGCCAGCAGGAGATACTCTGGAAACACCATATATTTT
CASRRYSGNTIYF
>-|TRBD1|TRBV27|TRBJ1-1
TGTGCCAGCAGTCCCCGACAGGGGATAGAAGCTTTCTTT
CASSPRQGIEAFF
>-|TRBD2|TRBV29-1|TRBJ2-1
TGCAGCGTTGTTCCGGGACTAGCGTTGAATGAGCAGTTCTTC
CSVVPGLALNEQFF
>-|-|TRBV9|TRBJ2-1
TGTGCCAGCAGCGTAGGAGGAAACAATGAGCAGTTCTTC
CASSVGGNNEQFF
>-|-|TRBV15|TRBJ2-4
TGTGCCACCAGCAGAGAGAGTTGGCTAGGCGAAAACATTCAGTACTTC
CATSRESWLGENIQYF
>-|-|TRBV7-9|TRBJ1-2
TGTGCCAGCAGCTCAACAAGTAACTATGGCTACACCTTC
CASSSTSNYGYTF
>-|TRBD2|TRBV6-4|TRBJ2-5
TGTGCCTCCAGGACTAGCGGGGGAGGTGAGACCCAGTACTTC
CASRTSGGGETQYF
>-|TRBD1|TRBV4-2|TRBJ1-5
TGTGCCAGCAGTCTCAACCACAGGGGGCCGGCTCAGCCCCAGCATTTT
CASSLNHRGPAQPQHF
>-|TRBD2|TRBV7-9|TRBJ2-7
TGTGCCAGCAGCTCGGGGGTTCTAGCGGGGGAGCAGTACTTC
CASSSGVLAGEQYF